Listed below are T cell receptor beta chains from one sample, sequenced in a study of T cell changes during pregnancy in multiple sclerosis. Profiling relied on immunoSEQ multiplex PCR, and the TCRdb table lists in-frame clones only, not all of them. The sample holds around 97,000 clones, approximately 90% seen once. The material sequenced was peripheral blood, taken in the second trimester of pregnancy. Receptors originate from a female donor in good health, enrolled as a control in a pregnancy study. The CDR3 runs from the conserved cysteine through the conserved F or W. Fields, in order: V gene, J gene, CDR3 protein.

TRBV6-1	TRBJ1-4	CASFMTGTNEKLFF
TRBV28	TRBJ1-2	CASSATGFNYGYTF
TRBV6-1	TRBJ2-7	CASSEPGSYEQYF
TRBV2	TRBJ1-2	CASSTTGTAGLGGYTF
TRBV7-9	TRBJ2-1	CASSLREGDEQFF
TRBV5-1	TRBJ2-1	CASSYTGRMNYNEQFF
TRBV7-2	TRBJ2-1	CASSWRQGTYNEQFF
TRBV9	TRBJ2-1	CASSVTAGGNNEQFF
TRBV29-1	TRBJ2-1	CSVVYLGLATTYNEQFF
TRBV5-1	TRBJ2-2	CASSFLIVHLLDRGVTGELFF
TRBV5-4	TRBJ2-7	CASSLAWDSYEQYF
TRBV19	TRBJ2-5	CASTPGGETQYF
TRBV11-3	TRBJ1-1	CASSSDSQNTEAFF
TRBV11-2	TRBJ2-3	CASSRDRGPTDTQYF
TRBV19	TRBJ2-1	CASSISASGKRNEQFF
TRBV7-8	TRBJ2-1	CASRPGLAGWDEQFF
TRBV5-8	TRBJ1-5	CASSLAGTLSNQPQHF
TRBV27	TRBJ2-7	CASSYEHSGGYYEQYF
TRBV12-5	TRBJ2-2	CASGWGQGDTGELFF
TRBV2	TRBJ2-1	CASSVFSSFIYNEQFF
TRBV20-1	TRBJ1-1	CSAKGQGEAFF
TRBV4-1	TRBJ1-4	CASSPVPTNEKLFF
TRBV18	TRBJ2-1	CASLPRDKPYNEQFF
TRBV19	TRBJ1-2	CASSLTVNYGYTF
TRBV27	TRBJ1-5	CASSLGGPNQPQHF
TRBV30	TRBJ1-2	CAWSVGGSNYGYTF